What follows are 31 T cell receptor beta chains derived from one specimen sequenced in a study of blood T cells in healthy people across ages. PCR was performed a second time for about 7 to 12 cycles using a sample-barcoded 5' primer and a J-beta primer mix. From the 5' RACE reads, TCRdb called clonotypes with MiXCR, one entry per CDR3 protein. The repertoire holds about 1.7 million distinct CDR3 sequences, with roughly 30% as singletons. Input material: blood. These receptors originate from a woman in her thirties in good health.

The V call is TRBV12-3 or TRBV12-4, the J call TRBJ1-2; D not certain. V was cut by 7 bases and J by 7 bases, with 16 bases left in between. The CDR3 has 13 residues. The CDR3 protein is CASKPDVGSGYTF. As DNA, the CDR3 is TGTGCCAGCAAACCCGACGTCGGTTCTGGCTACACCTTC.

V usage is TRBV5-1 and J usage is TRBJ1-5, with TRBD1 identical over 10 bases. V lost 3 bases to trimming and J lost 6 bases; unmatched junction nucleotides: 6. CDR1 SGHRS and CDR2 YFSETQ come from the germline V gene. This CDR3 has 15 residues. CDR3 coding DNA: TGCGCCAGCAGCTACTACCGGGACAGGGGTCAGCCCCAGCATTTT. Encoded protein: CASSYYRDRGQPQHF.

This chain uses TRBV20-1 with TRBJ2-3; 9 nucleotides align to TRBD1. Germline trimming cut 0 bases from V and 2 bases from J; bases unmatched to any gene: 6. Germline V CDR1 and CDR2: DFQATT, SNEGSKA (reference sequence). This CDR3 is 16 amino acids long. CDR3 protein: CSARDPDRGITDTQYF. Written as DNA, the CDR3 is TGCAGTGCTAGAGATCCGGACAGGGGCATCACAGATACGCAGTATTTT.

This sequence joins TRBV7-2 and TRBJ2-7; 10 bases map to TRBD2. CDR1 and CDR2 (germline): SGHTA, FQGNSA. Trimming took 7 bases from V and 7 from J; bases not matched to a gene: 16. The CDR3 extends over 16 amino acids. In nucleotides, the CDR3 is TGTGCCAGCATGCTAGCGGGGGTGACCTCCTACAATGAGCAGTACTTC. Encoded protein: CASMLAGVTSYNEQYF.

This clonotype has only a few counts. The chain has TRBV29-1 and TRBJ1-1, with a weak D call TRBD1 (5 bases). Germline CDR1 is SQVTM and CDR2 is ANQGSEA. The ends were cut back, 3 bases at V and 8 bases at J, with 19 bases in the middle. The CDR3 spans 14 residues. CDR3 residues: CSVEGGIRGLEAFF. CDR3 DNA sequence: TGCAGCGTTGAGGGGGGGATACGGGGGTTGGAAGCTTTCTTT. Drawing the rest from reference TRBV29-1 and TRBJ1-1, the complete variable domain is SAVISQKPSRDICQRGTSLTIQCQVDSQVTMMFWYRQQPGQSLTLIATANQGSEATYESGFVIDKFPISRPNLTFSTLTVSNMSPEDSSIYLCSVEGGIRGLEAFFGQGTRLTVV.

A remark on this clonotype: This may be a read error: a much more frequent sequence differs by one nucleotide. The chain employs TRBV6-5 and TRBJ2-1; unclear D gene. The CDR3 spans 15 residues. Looked up from germline, CDR1 is MNHEY and CDR2 is SVGAGI. V was trimmed by 0 bases and J by 2 bases, leaving 8 bases between them. CDR3 in amino acids: CASSYSKSPYNEQFF. The CDR3 bases are TGTGCCAGCAGTTACTCCAAGAGCCCCTACAATGAGCAGTTCTTC.

A remark on this clonotype: Sequence at one end of the junction differs from germline and may be a read error. The rearrangement joins TRBV30 to TRBJ2-7; D unresolved. This CDR3 spans 15 amino acids. Germline assignment: CDR1 GTSNPN and CDR2 SVGIG (reference sequence). The CDR3 DNA is TGTGTCTGGAGTGTAAAGCCCTCACCGGTGGACGAGCAGTACTTC. Its protein is CVWSVKPSPVDEQYF.

V gene TRBV4-1 combines with J gene TRBJ2-5, with D maybe TRBD1 (6 bases). Germline assignment: CDR1 MGHRA and CDR2 YSYEKL. Trimming shortened V by 0 bases and J by 4 bases, and 15 bases separated the two germline ends. The CDR3 runs 16 residues. CDR3 DNA: TGCGCCAGCAGCCAAGAAGAAACCAGGGGACGAGAGACCCAGTACTTC. Translated: CASSQEETRGRETQYF.

J is TRBJ2-1 and V is TRBV20-1; TRBD1 matches 7 bases. From germline, CDR1 is DFQATT and CDR2 SNEGSKA (reference sequence). Germline trimming cut 8 bases from V and 2 bases from J; bases unmatched to any gene: 9. This CDR3 contains 14 residues. The CDR3 DNA sequence: TGCAGTCCCCCGGGTCAGGGGGCCTACAATGAGCAGTTCTTC. Amino acid sequence: CSPPGQGAYNEQFF.

The DNA for the CDR3 is TGCGCCAGCAGCGAATCGACCTACACCGGGGAGCTGTTTTTT. This sequence encodes CASSESTYTGELFF. The V and J genes are TRBV10-2 and TRBJ2-2; D is unclear. With 6 bases removed from V and 3 bases from J, the gap between germline ends came to 11 bases. The length of the CDR3 is 14 residues. CDR1 is WSHSY and CDR2 is SAAADI in the germline V gene.

Many counts were recorded for this clonotype. The chain joins TRBV29-1 to TRBJ1-5; D not resolved. Trimming removed 4 bases at V and 2 bases at J, with 9 bases between. Germline CDR1 reads SQVTM; CDR2 reads ANQGSEA. The CDR3 extends over 13 amino acids. CDR3 sequence reads: CSVVLRGNQPQHF. The CDR3 coding sequence is TGCAGCGTTGTACTCCGGGGCAATCAGCCCCAGCATTTT.

A few counts support this clonotype. The J gene is TRBJ2-2, the V gene TRBV20-1; no definite D call. Trimming pared 3 bases from V and 0 bases from J, leaving 8 bases between. CDR3 length equals 14 residues. Germline V gene lookup returns CDR1 DFQATT and CDR2 SNEGSKA (reference sequence). This CDR3 is CSARVGPNTGELFF. CDR3 sequence (DNA): TGCAGTGCTAGGGTCGGTCCGAACACCGGGGAGCTGTTTTTT.

This clonotype was detected a few times. Its ends do not fully match the called genes, so a read error is possible. The chain joins TRBV4-2 to TRBJ2-7, with TRBD1 matching 7 bases. Germline CDR1 and CDR2: LGHNA and YNFKEQ. CDR3 length: 15 residues. The CDR3, as DNA: TGTGTCAGCAGCCAAGATCTAGGGGGCACCTACGAGCAGTACTTC. This encodes CVSSQDLGGTYEQYF.

This chain joins TRBV6-5 and TRBJ1-1; D not resolved. V was pared by 6 bases and J by 12 bases, with 11 bases between. Per germline, CDR1 MNHEY and CDR2 SVGAGI. CDR3 size: 10 residues. In nucleotides, the CDR3 is TGTGCCAGCAGGGAGTCGGAACCTTTCTTT. Protein: CASRESEPFF.

Comment on this clonotype: A much larger clone lies a single base off, so this may be a read error. This chain links TRBV12-3 or TRBV12-4 with TRBJ2-6; possible D gene TRBD1, 5 bases. The CDR3 spans 16 residues. The CDR3 is CASSSGDTSGANALTF. The CDR3, as DNA: TGTGCCAGCAGTTCGGGCGATACCTCTGGGGCCAACGCCCTGACTTTC.

This clonotype was counted between two and nine times. The chain is built from TRBV6-4 and TRBJ2-6; D remains unclear. V shed 6 bases and J shed 4 bases, with 10 bases lying between them. CDR3 length: 14 residues. The germline V gene has CDR1 MRHNA and CDR2 SNTAGT. The CDR3 is CASSSSFGANVLTF. In nucleotides, the CDR3 is TGTGCCAGCAGCTCTTCTTTCGGGGCCAACGTCCTGACTTTC.

The chain couples TRBV30 to TRBJ2-7, with 8 bases aligning to TRBD2. Trimming at V came to 3 bases and at J to 3 bases, leaving 4 bases not matched to a gene. The CDR3 totals 13 residues. Germline V gives CDR1 GTSNPN, CDR2 SVGIG (reference sequence). The CDR3, as DNA: TGTGCCTGGAGGACCAGCGGGGGCTACGAGCAGTACTTC. It encodes CAWRTSGGYEQYF.

This chain uses TRBV6-1 with TRBJ1-5, with unresolved D. Germline V gene data show CDR1 as MNHNS and CDR2 as SASEGT. V was cut by 8 bases and J by 2 bases, with 19 bases left in between. The CDR3 totals 16 residues. The CDR3 is CASEERWGTGNQPQHF. DNA for the CDR3: TGTGCCAGCGAAGAAAGGTGGGGTACGGGCAATCAGCCCCAGCATTTT.

This chain joins TRBV19 and TRBJ1-1; 8 nucleotides line up with TRBD1. The ends lost 5 bases at V and 4 bases at J; junction bases unmatched: 9. Germline assignment: CDR1 LNHDA and CDR2 SQIVND (reference sequence). This CDR3 comprises 15 residues. The CDR3 reads CASSVRTGSGTEAFF. The DNA of the CDR3 is TGTGCCAGTAGTGTCCGGACAGGGAGCGGCACTGAAGCTTTCTTT.

In this sample, this clonotype turned up many times. This chain joins TRBV29-1 and TRBJ1-1; D gene uncertain. This CDR3 is built from 12 residues. Trimming took 4 bases from V and 5 from J, leaving 11 bases between them. Germline V lookup: CDR1 SQVTM, CDR2 ANQGSEA. This CDR3 reads CSVGGLGTEAFF. CDR3 in DNA: TGCAGCGTTGGAGGGCTTGGTACTGAAGCTTTCTTT.

The table lists this clonotype with a few counts. V gene TRBV10-3 combines with J gene TRBJ2-3; TRBD1 matches 7 bases. The V gene's germline CDR1 is ENHRY and CDR2 SYGVKD. V gave up 5 bases and J gave up 6 bases; unmatched junction bases: 8. This CDR3 contains 14 residues. The CDR3 nucleotides are TGTGCCATCAGTTCCACTAGGGGGCTGGATACGCAGTATTTT. Its translation is CAISSTRGLDTQYF.

J is TRBJ2-1 and V is TRBV3-1; 7 bases match TRBD2. This CDR3 region has 15 residues. Germline CDR1 reads LGHDT; CDR2 reads YNNKEL (reference sequence). Trimming at V came to 4 bases and at J to 7 bases, leaving 10 bases not matched to a gene. DNA for the CDR3: TGTGCCAGCAGCCCGGGACTAACGGGGAGAAATGAGCAGTTCTTC. It codes for CASSPGLTGRNEQFF.

In this sample, this clonotype turned up a few times. This sequence may be a read error, since a much larger clone differs from it by one base. This chain joins TRBV7-6 and TRBJ2-5; D may be TRBD2 (6 bases). CDR1 is SGHVS and CDR2 is FNYEAQ in the germline V gene. CDR3 length equals 14 residues. V dropped 4 bases and J dropped 5 bases, with 14 bases sitting between them. In DNA, the CDR3 is TGTGCCAGCAGCTGGACCAGCGGAGGGGAGACCCAGTACTTC. Residues: CASSWTSGGETQYF.

The chain couples TRBV5-1 to TRBJ2-7, with TRBD2 identical over 9 bases. J lost 7 bases, V lost 3 bases, and 17 bases had no gene match. Germline lookup yields CDR1 SGHRS and CDR2 YFSETQ. This CDR3 has 17 residues. CDR3 nucleotide sequence: TGCGCCAGCAGCTCCCCTGGACTAGCGAGTAGGTACAATGAGCAGTACTTC. Protein: CASSSPGLASRYNEQYF.

This clonotype was detected a few times. The rearrangement uses TRBV27 and TRBJ2-3; D not certain. The V and J ends lost 1 base and 4 bases respectively, with 6 bases between them. CDR3 length: 13 amino acids. Germline lookup yields CDR1 MNHEY and CDR2 SMNVEV (reference sequence). CDR3 nucleotide sequence: TGTGCCAGCAGTTTATGGGTCGCAGATACGCAGTATTTT. Protein sequence: CASSLWVADTQYF.

The rearrangement uses TRBV11-2 and TRBJ1-5; no clear D gene. V shed 1 base and J shed 1 base, with 8 bases lying between them. Germline values: CDR1 SGHAT, CDR2 FQNNGV. This CDR3 has 15 residues. CDR3 nucleotides: TGTGCCAGCAGCTTAGCACCCTCGAGCAATCAGCCCCAGCATTTT. Translated: CASSLAPSSNQPQHF. The whole variable domain, filled in from reference TRBV11-2 and TRBJ1-5, reads EAGVAQSPRYKIIEKRQSVAFWCNPISGHATLYWYQQILGQGPKLLIQFQNNGVVDDSQLPKDRFSAERLKGVDSTLKIQPAKLEDSAVYLCASSLAPSSNQPQHFGDGTRLSIL.

This rearrangement joins TRBV12-3 or TRBV12-4 to TRBJ1-1, with D maybe TRBD1 (5 bases). The CDR3 is made up of 15 amino acids. V was cut by 5 bases and J by 3 bases, with 16 bases left in between. CDR3 residues: CASSATPPGDTEAFF. The CDR3 coding sequence is TGTGCCAGCAGTGCGACACCACCGGGGGACACTGAAGCTTTCTTT.

The chain recombines TRBV5-5 with TRBJ2-1, with D possibly TRBD1 on 7 matching bases. The CDR3 covers 15 residues. Germline assignment: CDR1 SGHKS and CDR2 YYEKEE (reference sequence). Trimming pared 2 bases from V and 4 bases from J, leaving 13 bases between. CDR3 nucleotides: TGTGCCAGCAGCTTAAGGGAGGACAGGTACAATGAGCAGTTCTTC. Its translation: CASSLREDRYNEQFF.

This clonotype was recorded once. The rearrangement uses TRBV9 and TRBJ2-3; D may be TRBD1 or TRBD2 (7 bases each). Between the trimmed V and J ends, which lost 0 bases and 6 bases, there was a span of 20 bases. CDR1 and CDR2 from the germline V gene are SGDLS and YYNGEE. The CDR3 contains 17 residues. As DNA, the CDR3 is TGTGCCAGCAGCGTAGCAGGGGGAGGGGGCCAGCAGGATACGCAGTATTTT. Protein sequence: CASSVAGGGGQQDTQYF.

The genes are TRBV29-1 and TRBJ2-3; D ambiguous. Trimming took off 4 bases at V and 2 bases at J, with 10 bases between the two ends. Germline CDR1 and CDR2: SQVTM and ANQGSEA. This CDR3 spans 13 amino acids. The CDR3 protein is CSVVKATTDTQYF. The CDR3 DNA reads TGCAGCGTTGTGAAAGCGACCACAGATACGCAGTATTTT.

The CDR3 DNA is TGCGCCAGCAGCTTGGTGGTTAGCGGGGGGGCCTACGAGCAGTACTTC. Its translation is CASSLVVSGGAYEQYF. This chain connects TRBV5-1 to TRBJ2-7, with 11 nucleotides matching TRBD2. Germline lookup yields CDR1 SGHRS and CDR2 YFSETQ. The CDR3 spans 16 residues. The V gene end was trimmed by 0 bases and the J gene end by 2 bases; junction bases not matched to a gene: 4.